One and the same sample provided the 13 T cell receptor beta chains below, sequenced in a study of cytomegalovirus exposure and HLA in healthy donors. Researchers ran the PCR with 60 Vbeta and 13 Jbeta primers. Profiled with immunoSEQ multiplex PCR; TCRdb holds only in-frame clones, not every one. The sample records about 170,000 clones, around three quarters being singletons. The source material was PBMCs. All receptors come from a young woman in good health and CMV-seropositive.

This clone was seen more than once but under ten times. The CDR3 region is CASSFRDRGILGYTF. DNA for the CDR3: TGTGCCAGCAGTTTCCGGGACAGGGGAATCCTAGGCTACACCTTC. The genes are TRBV28 and TRBJ1-2, with 10 positions matching TRBD1. Trimming at V came to 3 bases and at J to 8 bases, leaving 9 bases not matched to a gene. Germline assignment: CDR1 MDHEN and CDR2 SYDVKM. CDR3 length: 15 amino acids.

The J gene is TRBJ2-6, the V gene TRBV6-4; weak D call: TRBD2 (5 bases). V lost 0 bases and J lost 0, with 6 bases in between. CDR3 length: 16 amino acids. Germline V gene sequence: CDR1 MRHNA, CDR2 SNTAGT. This chain's CDR3 is CASSDSGSSGANVLTF. The CDR3 nucleotides read TGTGCCAGCAGTGACTCGGGGAGCTCTGGGGCCAACGTCCTGACTTTC.

This rearrangement joins TRBV30 to TRBJ2-7; tentative D call: TRBD2 (6 bases). CDR1 is GTSNPN and CDR2 is SVGIG in the germline V gene (reference sequence). Trimming removed 6 bases from V and 4 bases from J, with 22 bases in between. This CDR3 is built from 15 residues. For the CDR3, the DNA is TGTGCCTGCATCCAAGTTGGAGGGGCAATTTACGAGCAGTACTTC. Encoded protein: CACIQVGGAIYEQYF.

This chain joins TRBV14 and TRBJ2-7, with TRBD2 as a possible D gene (7 bases). The germline CDR1 and CDR2 sequences are SGHDN and FVKESK. The CDR3 has 15 amino acids. Between the trimmed V and J ends, which lost 1 base and 6 bases, there was a span of 16 bases. The CDR3 protein is CASSQVGAGVGEQYF. CDR3 nucleotides: TGTGCCAGCAGCCAAGTGGGGGCGGGAGTCGGCGAGCAGTACTTC.

This chain joins TRBV7-2 and TRBJ2-2, with 7 positions matching TRBD1. Germline V gene data show CDR1 as SGHTA and CDR2 as FQGNSA. CDR3 length: 15 residues. J was trimmed by 1 base and V by 1 base; bases with no gene match: 0. The CDR3 region is CASSLGTGNTGELFF. In DNA form, the CDR3 reads TGTGCCAGCAGCTTAGGGACAGGGAACACCGGGGAGCTGTTTTTT.

The V gene is TRBV9, the J gene TRBJ1-1, with D possibly TRBD1 on 5 matching bases. Germline V gene data show CDR1 as SGDLS and CDR2 as YYNGEE. V was clipped by 0 bases and J by 5 bases, with 8 bases between them. The CDR3 spans 13 residues. CDR3 sequence reads: CASSVAGRTEAFF. CDR3 nucleotides: TGTGCCAGCAGCGTAGCAGGGCGGACTGAAGCTTTCTTT.

The chain links TRBV27 to TRBJ1-2; 7 positions agree with TRBD1. The length of the CDR3 is 13 residues. Looked up from germline, CDR1 is MNHEY and CDR2 is SMNVEV (reference sequence). The V and J ends lost 7 bases and 4 bases, in that order; junction bases with no gene match: 6. CDR3 protein: CASTDRVGYGYTF. In nucleotides, the CDR3 is TGTGCCAGCACCGACAGGGTTGGCTATGGCTACACCTTC.

This chain joins TRBV5-6 and TRBJ2-2; the D is unclear. With 2 bases removed from V and 3 bases from J, the gap between germline ends came to 5 bases. This CDR3 has 13 residues. Germline CDR1 is SGHDT and CDR2 is YYEEEE. CDR3 region: CASSFMYTGELFF. The CDR3 bases are TGTGCCAGCAGCTTTATGTACACCGGGGAGCTGTTTTTT. Combining the CDR3 with reference TRBV5-6 and TRBJ2-2 gives the whole variable domain DAGVTQSPTHLIKTRGQQVTLRCSPKSGHDTVSWYQQALGQGPQFIFQYYEEEERQRGNFPDRFSGHQFPNYSSELNVNALLLGDSALYLCASSFMYTGELFFGEGSRLTVL.

This clone has just one count. The V gene is TRBV4-1, the J gene TRBJ1-2; D is ambiguous. The CDR3 contains 12 residues. Trimming shortened V by 3 bases and J by 4 bases, and 6 bases separated the two germline ends. Germline V gene sequence: CDR1 MGHRA, CDR2 YSYEKL. The CDR3 bases are TGCGCCAGCAGCCACAGAAGCTATGGCTACACCTTC. Protein: CASSHRSYGYTF.

This clone was observed a few times. This sequence joins TRBV25-1 and TRBJ2-2; D call uncertain. The CDR3 loop spans 12 amino acids. Trimming removed 7 bases at V and 2 bases at J, with 5 bases between. Per the germline V gene, CDR1 is MGHDK and CDR2 is SYGVNS. CDR3 sequence (DNA): TGTGCCAGCACCCTAAACACCGGGGAGCTGTTTTTT. Its protein is CASTLNTGELFF.

This chain connects TRBV27 to TRBJ2-2; 9 bases are shared with TRBD1. The CDR3 extends over 15 amino acids. The trim removed 3 bases at V and 4 bases at J, leaving 3 bases unmatched. Germline assignment: CDR1 MNHEY and CDR2 SMNVEV (reference sequence). The CDR3 coding sequence is TGTGCCAGCAGTTTCACAGGGGGCGGCACCGGGGAGCTGTTTTTT. This translates into CASSFTGGGTGELFF.

The rearrangement links TRBV11-3 to TRBJ2-5; maybe TRBD2 (6 bases). Germline lookup yields CDR1 SGHNT and CDR2 YENEEA. This CDR3 has 17 amino acids. Trimming stripped 5 bases from V and 2 bases from J, with 21 bases between. The CDR3 region is CASSRNGRGGWQETQYF. Written as DNA, the CDR3 is TGTGCCAGCAGCCGAAATGGGCGGGGCGGCTGGCAAGAGACCCAGTACTTC. The whole variable domain, filled in from reference TRBV11-3 and TRBJ2-5, reads EAGVVQSPRYKIIEKKQPVAFWCNPISGHNTLYWYLQNLGQGPELLIRYENEEAVDDSQLPKDRFSAERLKGVDSTLKIQPAELGDSAVYLCASSRNGRGGWQETQYFGPGTRLLVL.

The chain combines TRBV5-1 with TRBJ2-2, with D possibly TRBD1 on 6 matching bases. V was clipped by 0 bases and J by 0 bases, with 6 bases between them. The CDR3 is 15 amino acids. Germline V gene sequence: CDR1 SGHRS, CDR2 YFSETQ. CDR3 DNA: TGCGCCAGCAGCTTGGAGGGGGCGAACACCGGGGAGCTGTTTTTT. Amino acids: CASSLEGANTGELFF. The complete variable domain, with remaining parts taken from reference TRBV5-1 and TRBJ2-2, reads KAGVTQTPRYLIKTRGQQVTLSCSPISGHRSVSWYQQTPGQGLQFLFEYFSETQRNKGNFPGRFSGRQFSNSRSEMNVSTLELGDSALYLCASSLEGANTGELFFGEGSRLTVL.